Listed below are T cell receptor beta chains from one sample, sequenced in a study of cytomegalovirus exposure and HLA in healthy donors. Sequencing used immunoSEQ multiplex PCR; TCRdb keeps in-frame clones, though not all of them. The sample lists about 140,000 clones, around 90% occurring once. Source material: PBMCs. These TCRs come from a woman aged 40 to 50 in good health and CMV-seronegative. Each CDR3 is given with its conserved first and last residue. A D gene is named only where the DNA matches it firmly. Size tells how often a clone was seen (once, few, many) or the class of an expanded clone, and some rows leave it out.

j_call clone_size v_call d_call cdr3_aa cdr3_nt
TRBJ2-7 - TRBV5-1 TRBD1 CASKTGTGFDEQYF TGCGCCAGCAAGACCGGGACAGGGTTCGACGAGCAGTACTTC
TRBJ1-2 - TRBV6-6 - CASRDRQTYGYTF TGTGCCAGCAGAGACCGACAGACCTATGGCTACACCTTC
TRBJ2-1 - TRBV21-1 - CASSASSRGKQFF TGTGCCAGCAGCGCTTCCTCCAGGGGTAAGCAGTTCTTC
TRBJ1-1 - TRBV5-8 TRBD1 CASSSRTGGGTEAFF TGTGCCAGCAGCTCAAGGACAGGGGGGGGTACTGAAGCTTTCTTT
TRBJ2-3 - TRBV7-9 - CASRRGGGSTDTQYF TGTGCCAGCAGAAGGGGTGGCGGTAGCACAGATACGCAGTATTTT
TRBJ2-7 - TRBV19 TRBD2 CASTRTSATSYEQYF TGTGCCAGTACCAGGACTAGCGCCACATCCTACGAGCAGTACTTC
TRBJ1-5 once TRBV4-1 - CASSCNRTPDYSNQPQHF TGCGCCAGCAGCTGCAATAGGACACCGGATTATAGCAATCAGCCCCAGCATTTT
TRBJ2-7 - TRBV6-1 TRBD1 CASRRGTELYEQYF TGTGCCAGCAGGAGGGGGACAGAACTCTACGAGCAGTACTTC
TRBJ1-4 - TRBV28 - CASSFGTQTNEKLFF TGTGCCAGCAGTTTTGGAACACAGACTAATGAAAAACTGTTTTTT
TRBJ2-1 - TRBV13 - CASSLGNGYNEQFF TGTGCCAGCAGCTTAGGTAACGGTTACAATGAGCAGTTCTTC
TRBJ1-2 - TRBV7-2 - CASSLGDRTRGYTF TGTGCCAGCAGCTTAGGGGATCGGACTAGAGGCTACACCTTC
TRBJ2-5 - TRBV27 - CASSLSFRRTVPLEQYF TGTGCCAGCAGTTTAAGTTTCCGACGGACAGTCCCCTTAGAGCAGTACTTC
TRBJ1-5 - TRBV2 TRBD1 CASSENQGARQPQHF TGTGCCAGCAGTGAAAATCAGGGGGCCCGTCAGCCCCAGCATTTT
TRBJ2-1 - TRBV5-8 - CARAEGSYNEQFF TGTGCCAGAGCGGAGGGGTCCTACAATGAGCAGTTCTTC
TRBJ2-5 - TRBV7-9 TRBD2 CASSSQLAGEETQYF TGTGCCAGCAGCAGCCAACTAGCGGGAGAAGAGACCCAGTACTTC
TRBJ2-7 - TRBV7-9 TRBD1 CASRGQGVTEQYF TGTGCCAGCCGTGGCCAGGGGGTAACCGAGCAGTACTTC
TRBJ1-3 - TRBV2 - CASKMTVSGNTIYF TGTGCCAGCAAAATGACAGTCTCTGGAAACACCATATATTTT
TRBJ2-1 - TRBV6-5 TRBD1 CASSWVGTGTNEQFF TGTGCCAGCAGTTGGGTCGGGACAGGGACGAATGAGCAGTTCTTC
TRBJ1-1 - TRBV5-1 TRBD1 CASSLQGVGWYTEAFF TGCGCCAGCAGCTTACAGGGGGTTGGTTGGTACACTGAAGCTTTCTTT